The rows below give T cell receptor beta chains drawn from one sample of a study of graft-versus-host responses after intestinal transplantation. Method: immunoSEQ multiplex PCR; TCRdb's copy keeps in-frame clones and lacks some. The table lists about 70,000 clones, around 90% of them singletons. Their antigen targets remain unknown. The sample in question was unstimulated CD8+ T cells sorted from spleen or lymph node cells, obtained before intestinal transplant. The receptor source for this set is a human donor who received an intestinal transplant. CDR3s include the opening cysteine and the closing phenylalanine or tryptophan. A D gene is named only where the DNA matches it firmly. Clone size is stated in some rows and not others, as once, few, many or a class when expanded.

v_gene	abundance	d_gene	j_gene	CDR3aa	CDR3nt
TRBV29-1	NA	NA	TRBJ2-3	CSVEAGWGDTQYF	TGCAGCGTCGAGGCGGGCTGGGGAGATACGCAGTATTTT
TRBV5-4	NA	TRBD2	TRBJ2-2	CASSQGTSGTGELFF	TGTGCCAGCAGCCAGGGGACTAGCGGGACCGGGGAGCTGTTTTTT
TRBV10-2	NA	NA	TRBJ1-6	CASSDHREWNSPLHF	TGCGCCAGCAGTGACCACAGGGAATGGAATTCACCCCTCCACTTT
TRBV9	NA	TRBD2	TRBJ2-3	CASSVGTSGGDTQYF	TGTGCCAGCAGCGTAGGGACTAGCGGGGGTGATACGCAGTATTTT
TRBV6-1	NA	TRBD1	TRBJ2-7	CASSGAGTGIYEQYF	TGTGCCAGCAGTGGTGCTGGGACAGGTATTTACGAGCAGTACTTC
TRBV7-6	NA	TRBD1	TRBJ2-7	CASSQGGQGFTYEQYF	TGTGCCAGCAGCCAAGGAGGACAGGGATTTACCTACGAGCAGTACTTC
TRBV6-6	NA	NA	TRBJ1-2	CASSYSGGLYGYTF	TGTGCCAGCAGTTACTCGGGAGGTCTCTATGGCTACACCTTC
TRBV6-1	once	NA	TRBJ1-1	CASSDPSQNTEAFF	TGTGCCAGCAGTGACCCAAGCCAGAACACTGAAGCTTTCTTT
TRBV11-2	NA	TRBD1	TRBJ2-7	CASSPAQGLSYEQYF	TGTGCCAGCAGCCCAGCACAGGGGCTTTCCTACGAGCAGTACTTC
TRBV9	NA	NA	TRBJ1-4	CASSPLDSNEKLFF	TGTGCCAGCAGCCCCCTCGACAGTAATGAAAAACTGTTTTTT
TRBV27	NA	NA	TRBJ2-7	CASSWTVAYEQYF	TGTGCCAGCAGCTGGACAGTCGCCTACGAGCAGTACTTC
TRBV4-1	NA	NA	TRBJ1-2	CASSFQGPAGYTF	TGCGCCAGCAGCTTCCAGGGCCCCGCTGGCTACACCTTC
TRBV6-5	NA	NA	TRBJ1-2	CASYGGTLYGYTF	TGTGCCAGCTACGGAGGTACGCTCTATGGCTACACCTTC
TRBV7-9	NA	NA	TRBJ2-3	CASATRGASDTDTQYF	TGTGCCAGCGCCACCCGTGGGGCTAGCGACACAGATACGCAGTATTTT
TRBV5-1	NA	NA	TRBJ1-2	CASSPDGMDGYTF	TGCGCCAGCAGCCCCGACGGGATGGATGGCTACACCTTC
TRBV27	few	NA	TRBJ2-7	CASSLSAATYEQYF	TGTGCCAGCAGTTTATCCGCGGCCACCTACGAGCAGTACTTC
TRBV27	NA	TRBD2	TRBJ2-5	CASSLFASGGETQYF	TGTGCCAGCAGTTTGTTTGCTAGCGGGGGAGAGACCCAGTACTTC
TRBV10-2	NA	NA	TRBJ2-2	CASTRETGELFF	TGCGCCAGCACGAGGGAGACCGGGGAGCTGTTTTTT
TRBV10-3	NA	NA	TRBJ2-7	CAISEGSGFEQYF	TGTGCCATCAGTGAGGGGTCGGGTTTCGAGCAGTACTTC
TRBV7-2	NA	TRBD1	TRBJ2-7	CASSYPGQLYEQYF	TGTGCCAGCAGCTACCCGGGACAGTTATACGAGCAGTACTTC
TRBV13	NA	NA	TRBJ2-7	CASSFWQTYEQYF	TGTGCCAGCAGCTTCTGGCAGACCTACGAGCAGTACTTC
TRBV18	once	NA	TRBJ2-7	CASSLANDRLNEQYF	TGTGCCAGCTCACTTGCGAACGACAGGCTCAACGAGCAGTACTTC
TRBV7-6	NA	NA	TRBJ2-7	CASSPVGQVSYEQYF	TGTGCCAGCAGCCCGGTGGGTCAGGTGTCCTACGAGCAGTACTTC
TRBV7-9	NA	TRBD2	TRBJ2-7	CASSWGGSTYEQYF	TGTGCCAGCAGCTGGGGGGGATCGACCTACGAGCAGTACTTC
TRBV10-3	NA	NA	TRBJ1-1	CAISGYAEAFF	TGTGCCATATCAGGGTACGCTGAAGCTTTCTTT
TRBV19	NA	NA	TRBJ2-7	CASSSGAGLIYEQYF	TGTGCCAGTAGTAGCGGGGCGGGGCTGATCTACGAGCAGTACTTC
TRBV7-9	once	NA	TRBJ2-2	CASSLGGGTGELFF	TGTGCCAGCAGCTTAGGAGGGGGAACCGGGGAGCTGTTTTTT
TRBV7-6	NA	TRBD2	TRBJ2-2	CASSTLAGTGELFF	TGTGCCAGCAGCACACTAGCGGGGACCGGGGAGCTGTTTTTT
TRBV6-1	NA	NA	TRBJ2-5	CASSEYYPGETQYF	TGTGCCAGCAGTGAATATTACCCGGGGGAGACCCAGTACTTC
TRBV29-1	NA	NA	TRBJ1-3	CSVVAGSGNTIYF	TGCAGCGTTGTTGCGGGCTCTGGAAACACCATATATTTT
TRBV23-1	NA	NA	TRBJ2-5	CASAPGHPQETQYF	TGCGCCAGCGCTCCGGGACACCCACAAGAGACCCAGTACTTC
TRBV6-6	NA	TRBD1	TRBJ1-1	CASRDGTGNTEAFF	TGTGCCAGCAGGGACGGGACAGGGAACACTGAAGCTTTCTTT
TRBV4-1	NA	TRBD2	TRBJ2-1	CASSRGGNEQFF	TGCGCCAGCAGCCGGGGGGGGAATGAGCAGTTCTTC
TRBV10-3	NA	TRBD2	TRBJ2-5	CAISESASGQETQYF	TGTGCCATCAGTGAGTCCGCTAGCGGACAAGAGACCCAGTACTTC
TRBV7-9	NA	TRBD1	TRBJ1-1	CASSLATGINTEAFF	TGTGCCAGCAGCTTAGCGACAGGGATTAACACTGAAGCTTTCTTT
TRBV5-8	NA	NA	TRBJ1-6	CASSLWQGNSPLHF	TGTGCCAGCAGCTTGTGGCAGGGCAATTCACCCCTCCACTTT
TRBV27	NA	NA	TRBJ2-1	CASSPSAGAYNEQFF	TGTGCCAGCAGTCCCTCAGCGGGCGCCTACAATGAGCAGTTCTTC
TRBV5-7	NA	TRBD2	TRBJ2-7	CASSLSGGSEQYF	TGTGCCAGCAGCTTGAGCGGGGGGAGCGAGCAGTACTTC
TRBV23-1	NA	TRBD1	TRBJ1-5	CATTPTGDRSNQPQHF	TGCGCCACCACTCCGACAGGGGACCGTAGCAATCAGCCCCAGCATTTT
TRBV7-3	NA	NA	TRBJ1-1	CTSSLKGGGTEAFF	TGTACCAGCAGTTTGAAGGGCGGGGGCACTGAAGCTTTCTTT
TRBV6-5	once	TRBD2	TRBJ2-5	CASSEVLGGETQYF	TGTGCCAGCAGTGAAGTTCTGGGGGGGGAGACCCAGTACTTC
TRBV11-2	NA	TRBD1	TRBJ2-2	CASSTGQGMTGELFF	TGTGCCAGCAGCACAGGACAGGGTATGACCGGGGAGCTGTTTTTT
TRBV10-3	NA	NA	TRBJ1-2	CAITGGDGYGYTF	TGTGCCATCACCGGGGGTGACGGCTATGGCTACACCTTC
TRBV2	NA	NA	TRBJ1-6	CASADLPGSSNSPLHF	TGTGCCAGCGCCGACCTTCCGGGATCGTCTAATTCACCCCTCCACTTT
TRBV9	NA	NA	TRBJ1-6	CASSVGGLSSPLHF	TGTGCCAGCAGCGTAGGGGGGCTTTCCTCACCCCTCCACTTT
TRBV14	NA	NA	TRBJ2-5	CASSPRGFQTQYF	TGTGCCAGCAGCCCCCGCGGGTTTCAGACCCAGTACTTC
TRBV27	NA	TRBD1	TRBJ2-2	CASSRQGTGELFF	TGTGCCAGCAGCCGACAGGGGACCGGGGAGCTGTTTTTT
TRBV10-3	few	TRBD2	TRBJ2-3	CAIRGVYSMTDTQYF	TGTGCCATCCGGGGGGTTTATTCTATGACAGATACGCAGTATTTT